Listed below are T cell receptor beta chains from one sample, sequenced in a study of blood T cell repertoires in COVID-19. The table came from immunoSEQ multiplex PCR; TCRdb's copy has only in-frame clones and leaves some out. The table has 90,000 or so clones, around 93% seen once; the top ten hold roughly 1.8%. Sequenced sample: peripheral blood. These receptors all stem from a human donor with active COVID-19. The donor label of this sample is uncertain. Each CDR3 is given without its conserved first and last residue. D genes are given only for firm matches.

d_call: NA; v_call: TRBV19; cdr3_length: 11; cdr3_aa: ASSSAVSGEQF
d_call: TRBD1; v_call: TRBV18; cdr3_length: 17; cdr3_aa: ASSPEGVGTGDMNTEAF
d_call: TRBD2; v_call: TRBV3-1/TRBV3-2; cdr3_length: 14; cdr3_aa: ASSLRPAGGPRELF
d_call: TRBD1; v_call: TRBV18; cdr3_length: 15; cdr3_aa: ASSLPTGGPTTYEQY
d_call: TRBD2; v_call: TRBV4-2; cdr3_length: 14; cdr3_aa: ASSQEGLAGTDTQY
d_call: TRBD2; v_call: TRBV5-1; cdr3_length: 12; cdr3_aa: ASSLDLAGGEQY
d_call: TRBD1; v_call: TRBV11-3; cdr3_length: 15; cdr3_aa: ASSLEHYRGSNTEAF
d_call: TRBD1; v_call: TRBV11-2; cdr3_length: 13; cdr3_aa: ASSLGTGGTDTQY
d_call: NA; v_call: TRBV18; cdr3_length: 10; cdr3_aa: ASSPLNSPLH
d_call: NA; v_call: TRBV3-1/TRBV3-2; cdr3_length: 10; cdr3_aa: ASRVGSGEQY
d_call: NA; v_call: TRBV6-2/TRBV6-3; cdr3_length: 16; cdr3_aa: ASSKQGTFTVSNQPQH
d_call: NA; v_call: TRBV28; cdr3_length: 11; cdr3_aa: ASSEAPNTEAF
d_call: TRBD1; v_call: TRBV25-1; cdr3_length: 11; cdr3_aa: ASSEGQVEKLF
d_call: NA; v_call: TRBV29-1; cdr3_length: 12; cdr3_aa: SAVQGSSNYGYT
d_call: TRBD2; v_call: TRBV9; cdr3_length: 12; cdr3_aa: ASSAGLAYNEQF
d_call: TRBD1; v_call: TRBV27; cdr3_length: 13; cdr3_aa: ASSTLTGYQETQY
d_call: TRBD1; v_call: TRBV27; cdr3_length: 10; cdr3_aa: ASSLGTGGQY
d_call: TRBD1; v_call: TRBV19; cdr3_length: 13; cdr3_aa: ASSPRQGEDYGYT
d_call: NA; v_call: TRBV6-6; cdr3_length: 14; cdr3_aa: ASRREGESSYNEQF
d_call: TRBD2; v_call: TRBV19; cdr3_length: 12; cdr3_aa: ATQSGGATDTQY
d_call: NA; v_call: TRBV12-3/TRBV12-4; cdr3_length: 11; cdr3_aa: ASSFNRDEKLF
d_call: TRBD2; v_call: TRBV11-2; cdr3_length: 14; cdr3_aa: ASSSLAGGHTDTQY
d_call: NA; v_call: TRBV28; cdr3_length: 12; cdr3_aa: ASMGGYPDQPQH
d_call: NA; v_call: TRBV5-4; cdr3_length: 14; cdr3_aa: ASSFMGASSTDTQY
d_call: NA; v_call: TRBV12-3/TRBV12-4; cdr3_length: 11; cdr3_aa: ASSQTSSHEQF
d_call: NA; v_call: TRBV4-1; cdr3_length: 10; cdr3_aa: ASSQDRGGYT
d_call: TRBD1; v_call: TRBV18; cdr3_length: 11; cdr3_aa: ASSGQGAQGYT
d_call: NA; v_call: TRBV5-1; cdr3_length: 12; cdr3_aa: ASSLQRFTGELF
d_call: NA; v_call: TRBV6-2/TRBV6-3; cdr3_length: 12; cdr3_aa: ASSYGRSNQPQH
d_call: TRBD2; v_call: TRBV3-1/TRBV3-2; cdr3_length: 12; cdr3_aa: ASSQGRGGSPQY
d_call: NA; v_call: TRBV5-1; cdr3_length: 12; cdr3_aa: ASSPGTPTDTQY
d_call: TRBD1; v_call: TRBV2; cdr3_length: 11; cdr3_aa: ASSEEQGASAF
d_call: NA; v_call: TRBV21-1; cdr3_length: 14; cdr3_aa: ASDGSGAGGPETQY